This T cell receptor (beta chain) appears in the sequencing data of a study of T cells in Graves' hyperthyroidism and ophthalmopathy. TCR beta CDR3 sequences were amplified from RNA transcripts. First-round RT-PCR with HTBI primers amplified the TCR CDR3 region. TCRdb itself ran the multiplex PCR reads through MiXCR, one entry per CDR3 protein. Of 300,000 to 450,000 distinct CDR3 sequences in the sample, about 14% were seen once. This clonotype was detected only a few times. V lost 3 bases, J lost 0 bases, and 8 bases stayed unmatched. The CDR3 extends over 16 amino acids. Looked up from germline, CDR1 is MGHRA and CDR2 is YSYEKL.

The sequenced material came from blood. The TCR sequence derives from a woman between 25 and 40 years old with Graves' ophthalmopathy. This sequence joins TRBV4-1 and TRBJ2-7; TRBD1 matches at 7 bases. The CDR3 loop is CASSHPRDSSSYEQYF. CDR3 nucleotides: TGCGCCAGCAGCCACCCTAGGGACAGCAGCTCCTACGAGCAGTACTTC.